The T cell receptor beta chain under discussion was sequenced for a study of cytomegalovirus exposure and HLA in healthy donors. Sequencing used immunoSEQ multiplex PCR; TCRdb keeps in-frame clones, though not all of them. The sample yields approximately 110,000 clones, about 94% seen once. This clone was counted between two and nine times. Trimming shortened V by 3 bases and J by 8 bases, and 13 bases separated the two germline ends. Per the germline V gene, CDR1 is MNHEY and CDR2 is SMNVEV (reference sequence). The CDR3 is 14 residues long. The receptor was derived from a woman aged 18-29 years in good health and CMV-seronegative. The V gene is TRBV27, the J gene TRBJ1-4, with a possible D match to TRBD1 (6 bases). Sequenced: PBMCs. CDR3 region: CASSFGGLREKLFF. CDR3 sequence (DNA): TGTGCCAGCAGTTTCGGGGGGCTCAGGGAAAAACTGTTTTTT.